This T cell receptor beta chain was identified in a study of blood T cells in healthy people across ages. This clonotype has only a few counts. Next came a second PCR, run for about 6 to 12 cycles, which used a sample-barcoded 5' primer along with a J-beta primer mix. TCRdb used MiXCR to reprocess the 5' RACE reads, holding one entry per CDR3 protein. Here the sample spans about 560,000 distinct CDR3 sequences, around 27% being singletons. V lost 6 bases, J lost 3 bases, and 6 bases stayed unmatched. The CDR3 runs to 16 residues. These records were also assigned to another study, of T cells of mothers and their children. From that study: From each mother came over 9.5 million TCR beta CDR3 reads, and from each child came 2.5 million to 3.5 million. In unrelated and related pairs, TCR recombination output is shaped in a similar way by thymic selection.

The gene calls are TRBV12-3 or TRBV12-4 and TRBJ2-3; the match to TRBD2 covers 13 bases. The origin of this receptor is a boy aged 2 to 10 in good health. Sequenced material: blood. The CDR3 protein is CASSTGTSGTTDTQYF. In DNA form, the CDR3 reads TGTGCCAGCAGCACCGGGACTAGCGGGACGACAGATACGCAGTATTTT.